These 17 T cell receptor beta chains originate from one sample sequenced in a study of T cell responses to AZD1222 COVID-19 vaccine. Some clones are missing from TCRdb's copy, which holds only in-frame ones; the method was immunoSEQ multiplex PCR. The sample contains 80,000 or so clones, roughly 87% of which appear only once. This specimen consisted of peripheral blood, obtained on day 0 of AZD1222 vaccination. The receptors here all came from an adult in good health.

This rearrangement joins TRBV19 to TRBJ1-2; D is undetermined. V was shortened by 7 bases and J by 2 bases, with 17 bases between the two germline ends. Germline CDR1 reads LNHDA; CDR2 reads SQIVND (reference sequence). The CDR3 runs to 15 residues. CDR3: CASNPPSRTNYGYTF. The CDR3 coding sequence is TGTGCCAGTAACCCCCCCAGCAGGACGAACTATGGCTACACCTTC.

The V and J genes are TRBV28 and TRBJ1-4; weak D call: TRBD1 (5 bases). CDR3 length: 14 amino acids. Germline CDR1 is MDHEN and CDR2 is SYDVKM. Trimming pared 3 bases from V and 7 bases from J, leaving 12 bases between. The CDR3 bases are TGTGCCAGCAGTTTCCGTCAGGGTTTTGAAAAACTGTTTTTT. It translates to CASSFRQGFEKLFF.

This chain connects TRBV6-4 to TRBJ2-7, with D uncertain. Per the germline V gene, CDR1 is MRHNA and CDR2 is SNTAGT. There are 15 residues in the CDR3. V was pared by 4 bases and J by 3 bases, with 16 bases between. The CDR3 sequence: CASSAVGRVRYEQYF. The CDR3 DNA reads as TGTGCCAGCAGTGCCGTGGGTAGGGTCCGCTACGAGCAGTACTTC.

The rearrangement links TRBV11-2 to TRBJ1-3; D unresolved. The CDR3 loop spans 13 amino acids. Germline V CDR1 and CDR2: SGHAT, FQNNGV. Trimming removed 5 bases at V and 2 bases at J, with 7 bases between. The CDR3 loop is CASSTGTGNTIYF. Written as DNA, the CDR3 is TGTGCCAGCAGCACGGGGACTGGAAACACCATATATTTT.

This chain links TRBV3-1 (or the pseudogene TRBV3-2) with TRBJ1-1; D call uncertain. The CDR3 has 13 amino acids. V shed 1 base and J shed 10 bases, with 13 bases lying between them. The germline gives CDR1 LGHDT, CDR2 YNNKEL (reference sequence). CDR3 DNA: TGTGCCAGCAGCCAAGGGGGTTCGCGGGGAGCTTTCTTT. This sequence encodes CASSQGGSRGAFF.

The chain combines TRBV27 with TRBJ2-5; 7 bases are shared with TRBD2. Germline V gene data show CDR1 as MNHEY and CDR2 as SMNVEV (reference sequence). This CDR3 is 13 amino acids long. J lost 5 bases, V lost 6 bases, and 6 bases had no gene match. CDR3 region: CASSMPGGETQYF. The CDR3, as DNA: TGTGCCAGCAGCATGCCGGGAGGCGAGACCCAGTACTTC.

This chain links TRBV21-1 with TRBJ2-7; the table's D call TRBD1 went unverified against the DNA. TRBV21-1 is a pseudogene segment. This CDR3 contains 17 residues. The CDR3 is CASSKANPTAHPYEQYF. The CDR3 nucleotides read TGTGCCAGCAGCAAAGCCAACCCCACAGCTCATCCCTACGAGCAGTACTTC.

The chain joins TRBV5-1 to TRBJ2-7; D gene uncertain. This CDR3 contains 15 residues. Germline CDR1 is SGHRS and CDR2 is YFSETQ. Trimming removed 0 bases from V and 0 bases from J, with 10 bases in between. The CDR3 DNA follows: TGCGCCAGCAGCTTGGGGGTTGGAAGCTCCTACGAGCAGTACTTC. Translated, it gives CASSLGVGSSYEQYF.

The CDR3 is CASSLYSNYGYTF. CDR3 coding DNA: TGTGCCAGCAGTTTATACTCCAACTATGGCTACACCTTC. V and J are TRBV27 and TRBJ1-2; D gene unclear. This CDR3 contains 13 residues. The V gene's germline CDR1 is MNHEY and CDR2 SMNVEV (reference sequence). V lost 1 base, J lost 2 bases, and 5 bases lay in between.

The chain employs TRBV29-1 and TRBJ1-1, with 7 bases matching TRBD1. The length of the CDR3 is 13 residues. The J segment lost 0 bases and the V segment lost 7 bases, leaving 5 bases of the junction unmatched. Germline CDR1 is SQVTM and CDR2 is ANQGSEA. As DNA, the CDR3 is TGCAGCGCCTCGGGACAGATGAACACTGAAGCTTTCTTT. Amino acid sequence: CSASGQMNTEAFF.

This clone has just one count. The chain has TRBV11-3 and TRBJ2-7; D may be TRBD1 or TRBD2 (5 bases each). Trimming removed 3 bases from V and 6 bases from J, with 12 bases in between. CDR1 is SGHNT, CDR2 YENEEA, per germline. CDR3 length equals 13 residues. The CDR3 spells CASSLVGGGEQYF. As DNA, the CDR3 is TGTGCCAGCAGCTTGGTTGGGGGTGGCGAGCAGTACTTC.

On this clone itself: One junction end does not reproduce the germline sequence, and a read error may be involved. The gene calls are TRBV7-7 and TRBJ2-1, with D tentatively TRBD1 or TRBD2 (5 bases each). CDR3 length equals 13 residues. The germline gives CDR1 SSHAT, CDR2 FNYEAQ (reference sequence). CDR3 sequence (DNA): TGTGCTAGCAGCTTAGGGGACCTCAATGAGCAGTTCTTC. Its protein is CASSLGDLNEQFF.

V and J are TRBV6-6 and TRBJ1-3; 7 bases map to TRBD1. Looked up from germline, CDR1 is MNHNY and CDR2 is SVGAGI (reference sequence). V was clipped by 5 bases and J by 0 bases; unmatched bases: 10. The CDR3 is 17 amino acids. The CDR3 region has the DNA TGTGCCAGCAGTCCCGGGGACAGTTTCTCCTCTGGAAACACCATATATTTT. It is translated as CASSPGDSFSSGNTIYF.

The genes are TRBV19 and TRBJ2-7, with 9 bases lining up with TRBD1. Looked up from germline, CDR1 is LNHDA and CDR2 is SQIVND (reference sequence). V shed 5 bases, J shed 5 bases, and the junction held 7 bases outside the gene matches. There are 14 residues in the CDR3. CDR3 amino acids: CASSPTGGSDEQYF. The CDR3 DNA follows: TGTGCCAGTAGTCCGACAGGGGGTTCGGACGAGCAGTACTTC.

V and J are TRBV10-1 and TRBJ2-7, with 8 nucleotides matching TRBD2. V gave up 6 bases and J gave up 3 bases; unmatched junction bases: 7. The CDR3 is made up of 14 amino acids. Germline CDR1 is WNHNN and CDR2 is SYGVQD (reference sequence). This chain's CDR3 is CASSSGTRDYEQYF. Here the CDR3 DNA reads TGCGCCAGCAGCTCCGGGACTAGGGACTACGAGCAGTACTTC.

This clone was counted between two and nine times. The rearrangement links TRBV9 to TRBJ2-1; D gene ambiguous. The V gene lost 7 bases and the J gene lost 6 bases, with 14 bases spanning the gap. CDR1 and CDR2 (germline): SGDLS, YYNGEE. There are 13 residues in the CDR3. CDR3: CASGTLVANEQFF. DNA for the CDR3: TGTGCCAGCGGTACCCTAGTGGCCAATGAGCAGTTCTTC.

This clone was seen just once. The chain joins TRBV6-5 to TRBJ2-1, with D perhaps TRBD2 (6 bases). The V end lost 0 bases, the J end lost 12 bases, and 18 bases lay between the germline ends. This CDR3 has 15 residues. CDR1 is MNHEY and CDR2 is SVGAGI in the germline V gene. The CDR3 protein is CASSYSHRPGVGQFF. In DNA, the CDR3 is TGTGCCAGCAGTTACTCGCACCGTCCGGGAGTTGGGCAGTTCTTC.